The 5 T cell receptor beta chains reported below all come from one sample, sequenced in a study of memory CD4+ T cells and cytomegalovirus serostatus (dated 2019 in TCRdb). Libraries were made using the immunoSEQ multiplex PCR assay. TCRdb carries this immuneACCESS record with in-frame sequences only. Its versions omit some clonotypes, under half of them owing to an unresolved V gene in the studies checked, with the rest unexplained. This sample lists about 58,000 clones; approximately 81% were detected once. The ten largest clonotypes hold 0.5% of the sample. A FACSAria II was used to sort memory CD4+ T cells, defined as single viable CD3+CD4+CD8-CD45RO+ cells. Material for sequencing was memory CD4+ T cells from blood. These receptor sequences come from an adult in good health and CMV-seronegative. Some clones in this sample may be carry-over from other donors' samples.

The chain combines TRBV5-8 with TRBJ2-3; no clear D. Germline lookup yields CDR1 SGHTS and CDR2 YDEGEE. CDR3 length: 14 residues. V gave up 4 bases and J gave up 3 bases, with 12 bases separating them. CDR3 bases: TGTGCCAGCAGCCTCGAACCATTTACAGATACGCAGTATTTT. Its translation is CASSLEPFTDTQYF.

The chain couples TRBV5-1 to TRBJ2-1; TRBD2 aligns across 8 bases. The V gene's germline CDR1 is SGHRS and CDR2 YFSETQ. This CDR3 region has 12 residues. V was clipped by 8 bases and J by 5 bases; unmatched bases: 3. The CDR3 spells CASRTSHNEQFF. DNA for the CDR3: TGCGCCAGTCGGACTAGCCACAATGAGCAGTTCTTC.

The chain employs TRBV7-9 and TRBJ1-2; D is possibly TRBD1 (5 bases). The CDR3 is 12 residues long. Germline CDR1 reads SEHNR; CDR2 reads FQNEAQ (reference sequence). The V end was cut by 3 bases, the J end by 10 bases, with 12 bases between. The CDR3 DNA reads TGTGCCAGCAGCTTTGAGTCCGGACACTACACCTTC. Encoded protein: CASSFESGHYTF.

The V call is TRBV18, the J call TRBJ1-2; D not resolved. Germline-derived CDR1 and CDR2 are KGHSH and LQKENI. There are 16 residues in the CDR3. Between the trimmed V and J ends, which lost 1 base and 0 bases, there was a span of 12 bases. Here the CDR3 DNA reads TGTGCCAGCTCACCACAAGCCTCCGGTTCTAACTATGGCTACACCTTC. It yields the protein CASSPQASGSNYGYTF. Full variable domain (remainder filled in from reference TRBV18 and TRBJ1-2): NAGVMQNPRHLVRRRGQEARLRCSPMKGHSHVYWYRQLPEEGLKFMVYLQKENIIDESGMPKERFSAEFPKEGPSILRIQQVVRGDSAAYFCASSPQASGSNYGYTFGSGTRLTVV.

This chain connects TRBV28 to TRBJ2-7; D perhaps matches TRBD2 (6 bases). The germline gives CDR1 MDHEN, CDR2 SYDVKM. The CDR3 loop spans 16 amino acids. Trimming removed 3 bases from V and 1 base from J, with 16 bases in between. CDR3 sequence: CASSLGTSGRSYEQYF. The CDR3 nucleotides are TGTGCCAGCAGTTTGGGAACCAGCGGGCGATCCTACGAGCAGTACTTC. The whole variable domain, filled in from reference TRBV28 and TRBJ2-7, reads DVKVTQSSRYLVKRTGEKVFLECVQDMDHENMFWYRQDPGLGLRLIYFSYDVKMKEKGDIPEGYSVSREKKERFSLILESASTNQTSMYLCASSLGTSGRSYEQYFGPGTRLTVT.